These T cell receptor beta chains were read from a single sample in a study of blood T cell repertoires in COVID-19. Assay used: immunoSEQ multiplex PCR; TCRdb lists only in-frame clones, some missing. The sample yields a few hundred thousand clones, around 85% seen once. The sample was peripheral blood. Every receptor here comes from a man in his sixties with acute or convalescent COVID-19. Both conserved end residues are part of each CDR3. A D gene is named only where the DNA matches it firmly. Size values are once, few and many counts, or a class for expanded clones, and some rows have none.

j_gene,len,abundance,v_gene,d_gene,CDR3nt,CDR3aa
TRBJ1-1,14,.,TRBV19,.,TGTGCCAGTAGTCACCAGGGCCACAACACTGAAGCTTTCTTT,CASSHQGHNTEAFF
TRBJ2-5,17,.,TRBV3-1/TRBV3-2,TRBD2,TGTGCCAGCAGCCCGGGCCAGCTAGCGGGAGGAAGAGAGACCCAGTACTTC,CASSPGQLAGGRETQYF
TRBJ2-7,17,.,TRBV7-9,.,TGTGCCAGCAGCTCTCACTATGAGACAGAGGTCTCCTACGAGCAGTACTTC,CASSSHYETEVSYEQYF
TRBJ2-5,14,.,TRBV28,.,TGTGCCAGCAGTTTATTGAGCGGCCAAGAGACCCAGTACTTC,CASSLLSGQETQYF
TRBJ2-3,14,.,TRBV19,TRBD2,TGTGCCAGCACCAGGGCGGGAGATTCAGATACGCAGTATTTT,CASTRAGDSDTQYF
TRBJ2-5,13,.,TRBV5-4,TRBD2,TGTGCCAGCAGTTTTAGCGGGGAAGAGACCCAGTACTTC,CASSFSGEETQYF
TRBJ1-1,15,few,TRBV19,.,TGTGCCAGTAGTTTCGGGATGGAGGCGAACACTGAAGCTTTCTTT,CASSFGMEANTEAFF
TRBJ1-1,13,.,TRBV10-3,.,TGTGCCATCAGTGTCGGGGTTAACGCTGAAGCTTTCTTT,CAISVGVNAEAFF
TRBJ1-1,15,.,TRBV27,TRBD1,TGTGCCAGCAGTCCAAGACAGGGGACGCACACTGAAGCTTTCTTT,CASSPRQGTHTEAFF
TRBJ2-2,15,.,TRBV18,TRBD1,TGTGCCAGCTCACCACCTAACAGGGGCGGCGGGGAGCTGTTTTTT,CASSPPNRGGGELFF
TRBJ1-5,15,.,TRBV5-5,TRBD1,TGTGCCAGCAGCTTCGGGACAGGGAACGGGCAGCCCCAGCATTTT,CASSFGTGNGQPQHF
TRBJ1-2,15,.,TRBV30,TRBD1,TGTGCCTGGAGTGGTAGCAGGGGGCAGTACTATGGCTACACCTTC,CAWSGSRGQYYGYTF
TRBJ2-3,15,.,TRBV7-2,.,TGTGCCAGCAGCTCCCTACCCACTAGTGGAGATACGCAGTATTTT,CASSSLPTSGDTQYF
TRBJ1-2,14,.,TRBV28,.,TGTGCCAGCAGTTTTACCCAGGGTAACTATGGCTACACCTTC,CASSFTQGNYGYTF
TRBJ2-1,19,.,TRBV21-1,.,TGTGCCAGCAGCAAAGATCCATTAACGTGGGACAGGGACTACAATGAGCAGTTCTTC,CASSKDPLTWDRDYNEQFF
TRBJ1-2,15,few,TRBV12-5,TRBD1,TGTGCTAGTGGCCAAGCGGGACAGGGGAATCGTGGCTACACCTTC,CASGQAGQGNRGYTF
TRBJ1-2,13,.,TRBV4-1,.,TGCGCCAGCAGCCAAGAGGACTTCTATGGCTACACCTTC,CASSQEDFYGYTF
TRBJ1-2,13,few,TRBV6-5,TRBD1,TGTGCCAGCAGTTACGGACAGGGCCATGGCTACACCTTC,CASSYGQGHGYTF
TRBJ2-1,13,.,TRBV27,.,TGTGCCAGCAGTGCGACAGGTTACAATGAGCAGTTCTTC,CASSATGYNEQFF
TRBJ2-1,15,.,TRBV5-1,TRBD2,TGCGCCAGCAGGTTCCGGGGGGAGATTGGCGATGAGCAGTTCTTC,CASRFRGEIGDEQFF
TRBJ2-3,16,.,TRBV18,.,TGTGCCAGCTCACCGACCGGGACAACTAGCACAGATACGCAGTATTTT,CASSPTGTTSTDTQYF
TRBJ2-7,16,few,TRBV4-2,.,TGTGCCAGCAGCCAAGATCTGGGACTGGTGGAGCGCGCGCAGTACTTC,CASSQDLGLVERAQYF
TRBJ2-7,15,.,TRBV4-3,TRBD2,TGCGCCAGCAGCCAAGATACTAGCGGGAGCGTCGAGCAGTACTTC,CASSQDTSGSVEQYF
TRBJ2-3,15,.,TRBV19,TRBD1,TGTGCCAGTAGCGAAACAGGGGGTGGTTCAGATACGCAGTATTTT,CASSETGGGSDTQYF
TRBJ2-3,15,.,TRBV27,.,TGTGCCCTACCACAGGGACCCGCTTTCACAGATACGCAGTATTTT,CALPQGPAFTDTQYF
TRBJ2-1,16,.,TRBV6-4,.,TGTGCCAGCAGTGACTGCAGCGGATTCTCCTACAATGAGCAGTTCTTC,CASSDCSGFSYNEQFF
TRBJ2-3,13,.,TRBV30,.,TGTGCCTGGAGTCGAGGAGGGTCAGATACGCAGTATTTT,CAWSRGGSDTQYF
TRBJ2-4,15,.,TRBV30,.,TGTGCCTGGAGCGCTGGACAGAGCCTCAAAAACATTCAGTACTTC,CAWSAGQSLKNIQYF
TRBJ1-2,12,.,TRBV29-1,TRBD1,TGCAGCGTTCGGACAGGGATCGGGGGCTACACCTTC,CSVRTGIGGYTF
TRBJ2-7,15,.,TRBV7-2,TRBD2,TGTGCCAGCAGCCTTACTAGCGGGTCCTCCTACGAGCAGTACTTC,CASSLTSGSSYEQYF
TRBJ2-1,16,.,TRBV9,.,TGTGCCAGCAGCCGTCGACCAGGGCAGGGAGGCAATGAGCAGTTCTTC,CASSRRPGQGGNEQFF
TRBJ1-2,14,.,TRBV30,.,TGTGCCTGGAGTGTACTGGGGCGCTACTATGGCTACACCTTC,CAWSVLGRYYGYTF
TRBJ1-4,13,.,TRBV2,.,TGTGCCAGCAGTGAAGGTCAGGGGTCCTCTCTGTTTTTT,CASSEGQGSSLFF
TRBJ1-6,15,.,TRBV25-1,TRBD1,TGTGCCAGCAGCGGGCAGGGGGCATTAGGATCACCCCTCCACTTT,CASSGQGALGSPLHF
TRBJ2-7,13,.,TRBV7-9,.,TGTGCCAGCAGCTTAACTGCGGTATACGAGCAGTACTTC,CASSLTAVYEQYF
TRBJ2-3,14,.,TRBV9,.,TGTGCCAGCAGCGTAGCGGGTAGCACAGATACGCAGTATTTT,CASSVAGSTDTQYF
TRBJ1-2,14,.,TRBV19,TRBD1,TGTGCCAGTAGTAGGGGGGACAGGGTGCATGGCTACACCTTC,CASSRGDRVHGYTF
TRBJ1-5,15,once,TRBV11-2,.,TGTGCCAGCAGCCAGGACGGGGAGGTCAATCAGCCCCAGCATTTT,CASSQDGEVNQPQHF
TRBJ1-3,14,.,TRBV15,.,TGTGCCACCAGCAGACAGGGGACTGGAAACACCATATATTTT,CATSRQGTGNTIYF
TRBJ2-3,15,.,TRBV28,TRBD1,TGTGCCAGCAGGCGCCATCGACAGGGGACCGATACGCAGTATTTT,CASRRHRQGTDTQYF
TRBJ2-5,15,.,TRBV10-3,TRBD1,TGTGCCATCAGAAAGGGACAGGGAGGACAAGAGACCCAGTACTTC,CAIRKGQGGQETQYF
TRBJ2-7,14,.,TRBV19,.,TGTGCCAGTAGTATAGCAGGGTTTGCCTACGAGCAGTACTTC,CASSIAGFAYEQYF